The clone carrying this TCR beta chain turned up a few times. The antigen is not known. The sort gate was single viable CD3+CD4+CD8-CD45RO+ cells for memory CD4+ T cells. These data are taken from a study of memory CD4+ T cells and cytomegalovirus serostatus. Study information: This sample comes from healthy Belgian adults, about nine CMV seropositive, around 26 seronegative. Whole-study findings and limits: About 40% of the roughly 160 known CMV-associated TCRbeta sequences appeared in CD4+ memory.

Data came from immunoSEQ multiplex PCR; TCRdb stores just in-frame clones and leaves some out. The sample has tens of thousands of clones, around 85% seen once. The CDR3 has 14 residues. Per germline, CDR1 SGHNT and CDR2 YYREEE (reference sequence). The V end lost 0 bases, the J end lost 0 bases, and 3 bases lay between the germline ends. The origin of this receptor is an adult in good health and CMV-seronegative. This chain connects TRBV5-4 to TRBJ2-2; D remains ambiguous. Sequenced input: memory CD4+ T cells from blood. The CDR3 is CASSLAANTGELFF. CDR3 DNA sequence: TGTGCCAGCAGCTTGGCCGCGAACACCGGGGAGCTGTTTTTT.